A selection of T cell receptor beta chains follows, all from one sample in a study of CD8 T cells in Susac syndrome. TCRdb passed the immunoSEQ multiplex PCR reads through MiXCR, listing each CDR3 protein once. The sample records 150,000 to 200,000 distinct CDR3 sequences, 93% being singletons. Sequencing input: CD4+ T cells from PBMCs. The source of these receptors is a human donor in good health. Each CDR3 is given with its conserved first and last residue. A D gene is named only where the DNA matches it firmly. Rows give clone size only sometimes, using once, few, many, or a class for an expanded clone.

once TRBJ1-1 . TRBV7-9 CASSLSGVTEAFF TGTGCCAGCAGCTTATCGGGGGTTACTGAAGCTTTCTTT
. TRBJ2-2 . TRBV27 CASGTPVYTGELFF TGTGCCAGCGGGACCCCAGTGTACACCGGGGAGCTGTTTTTT
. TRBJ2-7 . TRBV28 CASREAARYSYEQYF TGTGCCAGCAGGGAGGCCGCCAGGTATTCCTACGAGCAGTACTTC
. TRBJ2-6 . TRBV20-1 CSARTLSGANVLTF TGCAGTGCTCGGACCCTCTCTGGGGCCAACGTCCTGACTTTC
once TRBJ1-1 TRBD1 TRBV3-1 CASTYDRGNTEAFF TGTGCCAGCACCTATGACAGGGGAAACACTGAAGCTTTCTTT
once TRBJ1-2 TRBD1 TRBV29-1 CSVQRQGASNGYTF TGCAGCGTTCAGCGACAGGGTGCGAGCAATGGCTACACCTTC
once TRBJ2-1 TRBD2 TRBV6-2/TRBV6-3 CASSYPGLDGDEQFF TGTGCCAGCAGTTACCCGGGACTAGATGGCGATGAGCAGTTCTTC
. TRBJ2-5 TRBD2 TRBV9 CASSVGVGGGHQETQYF TGTGCCAGCAGCGTAGGTGTCGGCGGGGGGCACCAAGAGACCCAGTACTTC
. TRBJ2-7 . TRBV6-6 CASSGNPTYEQYF TGTGCCAGCAGCGGGAACCCTACCTACGAGCAGTACTTC
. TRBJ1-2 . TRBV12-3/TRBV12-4 CASREGSGYTF TGTGCCAGCAGGGAGGGGTCAGGCTACACCTTC
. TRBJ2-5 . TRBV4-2 CASSQEDRRETQYF TGTGCCAGCAGCCAAGAGGATCGAAGGGAGACCCAGTACTTC
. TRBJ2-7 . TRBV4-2 CASSQVPRHEQYF TGTGCCAGCAGCCAAGTCCCCAGGCACGAGCAGTACTTC
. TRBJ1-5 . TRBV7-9 CASSSELSGSNQPQHF TGTGCCAGCAGCTCCGAGCTATCGGGAAGCAATCAGCCCCAGCATTTT
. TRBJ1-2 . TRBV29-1 CSVDPRGYHGYTF TGCAGCGTTGACCCGAGGGGGTATCATGGCTACACCTTC
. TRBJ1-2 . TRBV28 CASTTGEGRADYGYTF TGTGCCAGCACCACGGGTGAAGGCAGGGCCGACTATGGCTACACCTTC
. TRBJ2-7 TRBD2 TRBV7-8 CASSKARGDYEQYF TGTGCCAGCAGCAAGGCTCGGGGGGACTACGAGCAGTACTTC
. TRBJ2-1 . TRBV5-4 CASSLSLTRDEQFF TGTGCCAGCAGCTTATCCCTCACTCGGGATGAGCAGTTCTTC
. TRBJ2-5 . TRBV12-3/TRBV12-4 CASSELETQYF TGTGCCAGCAGCGAGTTGGAGACCCAGTACTTC
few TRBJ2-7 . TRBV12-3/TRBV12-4 CASSLGVRYEQYF TGTGCCAGCAGTTTGGGCGTCCGCTACGAGCAGTACTTC
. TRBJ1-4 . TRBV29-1 CSATTSGAEKLFF TGCAGCGCTACGACGAGTGGGGCAGAAAAACTGTTTTTT
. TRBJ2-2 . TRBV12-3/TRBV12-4 CASSPQGGNTGELFF TGTGCCAGCAGTCCACAGGGTGGGAACACCGGGGAGCTGTTTTTT
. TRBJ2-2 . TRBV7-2 CASSFGFNTGELFF TGTGCCAGCAGCTTTGGCTTTAACACCGGGGAGCTGTTTTTT
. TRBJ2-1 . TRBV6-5 CASIKDSAAYNEQFF TGTGCCAGCATTAAAGACTCGGCTGCCTACAATGAGCAGTTCTTC
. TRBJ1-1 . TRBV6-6 CASRGHLTEAFF TGTGCCAGTAGGGGACATCTCACTGAAGCTTTCTTT